The 14 T cell receptor beta chains below all came from one sample that was sequenced in a study of T cell clonality in common variable immunodeficiency. Study-wide points: Reportedly, TCR beta sequences from common variable immunodeficiency showed fewer deletions and N-nucleotide insertions.

These receptors' antigens are unknown. Clones were sequenced by immunoSEQ multiplex PCR, and TCRdb holds only the in-frame ones, with some missing. There are 10,000 to 13,000 clones in the sample, none observed a single time. Sample: peripheral blood mononuclear cells. These receptors were collected from a human donor with common variable immunodeficiency.

Points on this clone: The read halts 3 residues ahead of the CDR3 end, with the missing end drawn from the germline J gene. Other nucleotide sequences from this sample produce the same CDR3. The J gene is TRBJ1-6, the V gene TRBV19; 11 nucleotides match TRBD1. Germline values: CDR1 LNHDA, CDR2 SQIVND (reference sequence). J was trimmed by 10 bases and V by 6 bases; bases with no gene match: 2. The CDR3 runs to 13 residues. The DNA read from the CDR3 is TGTGCCAGTAGCGGGGACAGGGGGTCACCC. It encodes CASSGDRGSP. In full, the CDR3 reads CASSGDRGSPLHF.

On this clone itself: The CDR3 is cut off 3 residues early in the read; its end comes from the germline J gene. V and J are TRBV30 and TRBJ2-1, with TRBD1 matching 12 bases. V was pared by 4 bases and J by 5 bases, with 24 bases of the junction left unmatched. The germline gives CDR1 GTSNPN, CDR2 SVGIG (reference sequence). This CDR3 comprises 21 residues. The DNA read from the CDR3 is TGTGCCTGGAACGAGTGGTCGCCGGGACAGGGGGCCCGACTAGTCCACAATGAG. It codes for CAWNEWSPGQGARLVHNE. The CDR3, in full, reads CAWNEWSPGQGARLVHNEQFF.

This clone was seen more than once but under ten times. The read is 3 residues too short to cover the CDR3 end, so that end is filled in from the germline J gene. This chain joins TRBV5-1 and TRBJ2-1; 12 nucleotides match TRBD2. The CDR3 sequence is 16 residues long. CDR1 is SGHRS, CDR2 YFSETQ, per germline. V lost 4 bases and J lost 6; bases outside the gene matches: 8. CDR3: CASSGKLAGGANEQFF. CDR3 bases read: TGCGCCAGCAGCGGGAAACTAGCGGGAGGCGCCAATGAG.

In this sample, this clone turned up a few times. From the germline J gene comes the end of the CDR3, since the read stops 3 residues before it. The chain carries TRBV30 and TRBJ1-2, with D perhaps matching TRBD1 (5 bases). Trimming left V 3 bases short and J 4 bases short, with 18 bases between. CDR1 and CDR2 (germline): GTSNPN, SVGIG (reference sequence). The CDR3 sequence is 15 residues long. CDR3 sequence reads: CAWSQGAYGAYGYTF. The CDR3 DNA, read in part, is TGTGCCTGGAGCCAAGGCGCTTATGGGGCCTATGGC.

As regards this clone: The read ends 3 residues before the CDR3 terminus; that terminus is restored from the germline J gene. The chain combines TRBV5-1 with TRBJ2-7; D possibly corresponds to TRBD2 (6 bases). This CDR3 is built from 13 residues. The germline gives CDR1 SGHRS, CDR2 YFSETQ. Between the trimmed V and J ends, which lost 0 bases and 4 bases, there was a span of 8 bases. Incomplete CDR3 DNA: TGCGCCAGCAGCTTGGAACGGGGGTACGAG. Amino acid sequence: CASSLERGYE. The CDR3 reads in full as CASSLERGYEQYF.

This clone showed up just a few times. Coverage ceases 3 residues before the CDR3 finishes, and the germline J gene fills in the end. The rearrangement uses TRBV19 and TRBJ2-2, with 9 bases fitting TRBD2. J was trimmed by 4 bases and V by 0 bases; bases with no gene match: 9. CDR1 and CDR2 from the germline V gene are LNHDA and SQIVND (reference sequence). The CDR3 spans 18 residues. This chain's CDR3 is CASSIDFGGRAATGELFF. Partial CDR3 DNA: TGTGCCAGTAGTATAGATTTTGGCGGGAGGGCCGCCACCGGGGAG.

This clone was counted at least ten times. The sequence runs out 3 residues before the end of the CDR3; the remainder is reconstructed from the germline J gene. The chain joins TRBV6-2 or TRBV6-3 to TRBJ1-1; 10 bases line up with TRBD1. The CDR3 covers 15 residues. Germline CDR1 and CDR2: MNHEY and SVGEGT. Here the CDR3 reads CASSYQGQGKVEAFF. The DNA read from the CDR3 is TGTGCCAGCAGTTACCAGGGACAGGGGAAAGTGGAA.

This clone was observed a few times. The read finishes 3 residues shy of the CDR3 end, and the germline J gene is used to complete it. The chain is built from TRBV19 and TRBJ1-5, with a weak D call TRBD1 (5 bases). CDR3 length: 14 amino acids. V dropped 7 bases and J dropped 7 bases, with 17 bases sitting between them. Germline V gene lookup returns CDR1 LNHDA and CDR2 SQIVND (reference sequence). The CDR3 here is CASTHMRGWQPQHF. The sequenced part of the CDR3 DNA is TGTGCCAGTACCCATATGAGGGGTTGGCAGCCC.

This clone came up a few times. Read sequence stops 3 residues before the CDR3 end, and the germline J gene provides the missing end. The chain joins TRBV5-1 to TRBJ2-1, with 7 bases lining up with TRBD2. V shed 3 bases and J 5 bases; nucleotides not matched to a gene: 8. CDR1 is SGHRS and CDR2 is YFSETQ in the germline V gene. The CDR3 extends over 15 amino acids. CDR3 protein: CASSYRWDYNNEQFF. Partial CDR3 DNA: TGCGCCAGCAGCTATCGGTGGGACTATAACAATGAG.

For this clone: The read stops 3 residues short of the end of the CDR3; the missing end is completed from the germline J gene. The chain joins TRBV19 to TRBJ2-1; D unclear. The CDR3 totals 13 residues. With 5 bases removed from V and 6 bases from J, the gap between germline ends came to 11 bases. Germline CDR1 LNHDA, CDR2 SQIVND (reference sequence). CDR3 bases read: TGTGCCAGTAGTTCCCGACTGGTCAATGAG. Translating it yields CASSSRLVNE. The full CDR3 is CASSSRLVNEQFF.

On this clone: The CDR3 end lies 3 residues beyond the end of the read and is filled in from the germline J gene. The chain has TRBV19 and TRBJ2-1, with TRBD1 matching over 8 bases. CDR1 is LNHDA, CDR2 SQIVND, per germline (reference sequence). V shed 7 bases, J shed 7 bases, and the junction held 18 bases outside the gene matches. The CDR3 length is 17 residues. CDR3 DNA, as far as it was read: TGTGCCAGTAACTCCCCTGGGGGGACAGGAGTTCCAAATGAG. This sequence encodes CASNSPGGTGVPNE. The whole CDR3 region reads CASNSPGGTGVPNEQFF.

There are a few counts of this clone. Relative to the germline gene, one junction end is altered; a read error may explain this. The sequence runs out 3 residues before the end of the CDR3; the remainder is reconstructed from the germline J gene. This chain connects TRBV7-7 to TRBJ2-1; TRBD2 aligns across 9 bases. Germline CDR1 reads SSHAT; CDR2 reads FNYEAQ (reference sequence). This CDR3 is 16 amino acids long. The CDR3 region is CASSPRLADVYNEQFF. CDR3 bases read: TGTGCTAGCAGCCCCAGACTAGCGGATGTGTACAATGAG.

The sample holds a few counts of this clone. The read terminates 3 residues ahead of where the CDR3 ends, so the germline J gene completes it. The chain recombines TRBV5-1 with TRBJ2-3; tentative D call: TRBD2 (6 bases). The CDR3 length is 15 residues. Germline loops: CDR1 SGHRS, CDR2 YFSETQ. Trimming left V 0 bases short and J 1 base short, with 9 bases between. The covered CDR3 bases are TGCGCCAGCAGCTTGGAAGCGGGCGGCACAGATACG. It is translated as CASSLEAGGTDT. The whole CDR3 sequence reads CASSLEAGGTDTQYF. Using reference TRBV5-1 and TRBJ2-3 for the parts outside the CDR3, the full variable domain is KAGVTQTPRYLIKTRGQQVTLSCSPISGHRSVSWYQQTPGQGLQFLFEYFSETQRNKGNFPGRFSGRQFSNSRSEMNVSTLELGDSALYLCASSLEAGGTDTQYFGPGTRLTVL.

Comments on this clone: The read ends 3 residues shy of where the CDR3 ends; the end is completed using the germline J gene. The rearrangement uses TRBV2 and TRBJ2-3, with 7 nucleotides matching TRBD2. The V segment lost 5 bases and the J segment 2 bases; nucleotides outside the gene matches: 13. Germline-derived CDR1 and CDR2 are SNHLY and FYNNEI. The CDR3 covers 17 residues. The DNA read from the CDR3 is TGTGCCAGCAGTCCCAATTCTAGCGGACCGTCCACAGATACG. It translates to CASSPNSSGPSTDT. The entire CDR3 sequence reads CASSPNSSGPSTDTQYF. The complete variable domain, with remaining parts taken from reference TRBV2 and TRBJ2-3, reads EPEVTQTPSHQVTQMGQEVILRCVPISNHLYFYWYRQILGQKVEFLVSFYNNEISEKSEIFDDQFSVERPDGSNFTLKIRSTKLEDSAMYFCASSPNSSGPSTDTQYFGPGTRLTVL.